This T cell receptor beta chain was profiled in a study of blood T cell repertoires in COVID-19. Study information: PBMCs, B-cell-depleted T cells, or T cells were the source of the cDNA or gDNA that made up the material.

Seattle enrolled patients during active infection and tracked them longitudinally. Study processing details: The assay estimated nucleated cells by amplifying reference gene primers. The table came from immunoSEQ multiplex PCR; TCRdb's copy has only in-frame clones and leaves some out. The D gene and trimming were derived from the DNA, and the V and J assignments and clone size from that table. Here the sample spans roughly 100,000 clones, 92% being singletons. The CDR3 is 13 amino acids. Trimming pared 6 bases from V and 6 bases from J, leaving 15 bases between. Germline CDR1 and CDR2: SGHVS and FQNEAQ.

Sequencing input: peripheral blood. This TCR came from a woman in her forties or fifties with COVID-19, enrolled during active disease. The rearrangement joins TRBV7-8 to TRBJ2-7; D ambiguous. The CDR3 DNA sequence: TGTGCCAGCAGTCAAATACGAGGCGGCGAGCAGTACGTC. As protein: CASSQIRGGEQYV.